This TCR beta chain is drawn from a study of technical replicates of blood from a few donors. Assay used: immunoSEQ multiplex PCR; TCRdb lists only in-frame clones, some missing. In the table there are about 72,000 clones, nearly 97% of which are singletons. CDR3 length: 18 residues. Germline lookup yields CDR1 MDHEN and CDR2 SYDVKM. V was pared by 6 bases and J by 0 bases, with 12 bases of the junction left unmatched. This sequence was found in a human donor in good health. The sample consisted of T cells isolated from PBMCs. The chain carries TRBV28 and TRBJ2-1; 9 bases map to TRBD2. The chain's CDR3 is CASSLPGDSGSSYNEQFF. CDR3 in DNA: TGTGCCAGCAGCCTTCCGGGAGATAGCGGGAGCTCCTACAATGAGCAGTTCTTC.